This T cell receptor beta chain was identified during a study of CD8 T cells in ankylosing spondylitis. This clonotype occurred many times. The antigen remains undetermined. There are 15 residues in the CDR3. The V end lost 1 base, the J end lost 1 base, and 10 bases lay between the germline ends. CDR1 is LGHDT, CDR2 YNNKEL, per germline (reference sequence). Quantitative 5'-RACE was performed with molecular barcodes, and it yielded the TCR beta libraries. TCRdb used MiXCR to reprocess the 5' RACE reads, holding one entry per CDR3 protein. This sample yields about 140,000 distinct CDR3 sequences, of which about 7% are seen a single time; around an eighth belongs to the top ten. Findings and caveats of the study: Disease-associated clones were CD8+ and fairly uncommon in peripheral blood. Matched ankylosing spondylitis synovial fluid reportedly contained a significantly enriched population of disease-linked clones. Certain motif variants had earlier been reported in reactive arthritis synovial fluid and blood.

The sample consisted of blood, either unsorted or a sorted T cell fraction (not recorded which). The origin of this receptor is a female donor with ankylosing spondylitis or in good health (not recorded which). The V gene is TRBV3-1, the J gene TRBJ1-1; D is uncertain. The CDR3 bases are TGTGCCAGCAGCCAAGGAGGAGGATGGAACACTGAAGCTTTCTTT. Encoded protein: CASSQGGGWNTEAFF.